The clone carrying this T cell receptor (beta chain) was seen just once. The data were obtained in a study of blood T cell repertoires in COVID-19. About the study: The United States, Italy and Spain supplied acute and convalescent COVID-19 samples. Sample material is recorded as cDNA or gDNA derived from T cells, B-cell-depleted T cells, or PBMCs.

This CDR3 has 14 residues. The germline V gene encodes CDR1 LNHDA and CDR2 SQIVND (reference sequence). The germline V and J ends were trimmed by 7 bases and 6 bases, with 15 bases remaining between them. Per the study methods: Amplified reference gene primers provided the basis for estimating nucleated cell counts. The protocol was immunoSEQ multiplex PCR, while the TCRdb copy is restricted to in-frame clones and leaves out a portion. V, J and clone size reflect that table, while D and trimming were determined from the DNA. The sample contains roughly 140,000 clones, around 82% of which appear only once.

Sequenced sample: peripheral blood. The sequence came from a human donor in a cohort sampled during active COVID-19. This chain links TRBV19 with TRBJ1-4, with D maybe TRBD1 (5 bases). CDR3 protein: CASTTRQGYEKLFF. CDR3 in DNA: TGTGCCAGTACCACACGGCAGGGTTATGAAAAACTGTTTTTT.